This T cell receptor beta chain was identified during a study of T cell repertoires in cytomegalovirus infection. About the study: TCR beta signatures that were public indicated CMV infection and matching HLA type.

CDR1 and CDR2 (germline): SEHNR, FQNEAQ (reference sequence). V lost 4 bases and J lost 7; bases outside the gene matches: 15. The CDR3 has 17 amino acids. One entry per CDR3 protein, called by TCRdb with MiXCR from the reads. Of about 530,000 distinct CDR3 sequences listed, less than 30% were seen once; the top ten hold 13%. Findings and limits, study-wide: Dominating the ex vivo response were TCR beta clonotypes that were CMV-specific and HLA-C-restricted. Cumulated frequencies of public TCR beta families served to identify carriers of CMV plus the relevant HLA.

A word on this clonotype: Its antigen is still unknown.

V gene TRBV7-9 combines with J gene TRBJ1-4; 7 positions match TRBD1. This TCR was recovered from a human donor in good health (CMV status not recorded). Some clones in this sample may be carry-over from other donors' samples. The sequenced sample consisted of PBMCs. The chain's CDR3 is CASSSPGQTTSGEKLFF. In DNA form, the CDR3 reads TGTGCCAGCAGCTCCCCGGGACAGACGACTTCGGGTGAAAAACTGTTTTTT.